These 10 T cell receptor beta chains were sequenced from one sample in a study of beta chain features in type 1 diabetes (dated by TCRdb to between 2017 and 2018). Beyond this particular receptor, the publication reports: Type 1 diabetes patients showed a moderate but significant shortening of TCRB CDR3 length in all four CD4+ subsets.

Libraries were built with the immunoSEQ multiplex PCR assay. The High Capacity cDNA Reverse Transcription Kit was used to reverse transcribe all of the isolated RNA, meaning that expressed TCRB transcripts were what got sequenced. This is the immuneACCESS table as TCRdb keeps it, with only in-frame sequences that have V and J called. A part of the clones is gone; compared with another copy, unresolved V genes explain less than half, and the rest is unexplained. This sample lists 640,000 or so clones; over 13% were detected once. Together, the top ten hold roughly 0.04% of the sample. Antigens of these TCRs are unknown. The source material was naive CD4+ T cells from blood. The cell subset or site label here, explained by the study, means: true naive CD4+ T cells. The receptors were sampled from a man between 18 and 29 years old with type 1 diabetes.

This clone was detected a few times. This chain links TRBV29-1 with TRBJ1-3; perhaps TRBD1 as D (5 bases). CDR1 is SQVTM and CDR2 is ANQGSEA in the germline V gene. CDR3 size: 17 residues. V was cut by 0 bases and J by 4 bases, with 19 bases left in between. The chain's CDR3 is CSVEDLGSGRVGNTIYF. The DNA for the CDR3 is TGCAGCGTTGAAGATCTAGGATCCGGCAGGGTCGGAAACACCATATATTTT. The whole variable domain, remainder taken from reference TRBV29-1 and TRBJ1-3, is SAVISQKPSRDICQRGTSLTIQCQVDSQVTMMFWYRQQPGQSLTLIATANQGSEATYESGFVIDKFPISRPNLTFSTLTVSNMSPEDSSIYLCSVEDLGSGRVGNTIYFGEGSWLTVV.

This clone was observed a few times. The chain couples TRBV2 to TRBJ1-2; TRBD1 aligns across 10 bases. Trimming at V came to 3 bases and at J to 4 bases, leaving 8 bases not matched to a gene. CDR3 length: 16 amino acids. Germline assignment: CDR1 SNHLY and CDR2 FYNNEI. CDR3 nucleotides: TGTGCCAGCAGTGAGAACCGGGACAGGGGAGGCTATGGCTACACCTTC. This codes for CASSENRDRGGYGYTF.

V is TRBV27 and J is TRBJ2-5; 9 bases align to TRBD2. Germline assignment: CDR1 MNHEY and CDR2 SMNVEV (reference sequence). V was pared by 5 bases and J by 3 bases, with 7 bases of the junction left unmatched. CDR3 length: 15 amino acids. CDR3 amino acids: CASSIWLAGKETQYF. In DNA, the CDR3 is TGTGCCAGCAGTATATGGCTAGCGGGGAAAGAGACCCAGTACTTC.

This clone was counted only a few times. The CDR3 protein is CASRQGRSYNEQFF. The CDR3 coding sequence is TGTGCCAGCAGACAGGGGCGCTCCTACAATGAGCAGTTCTTC. The chain is built from TRBV27 and TRBJ2-1; 7 bases align to TRBD1. Germline V CDR1 and CDR2: MNHEY, SMNVEV (reference sequence). The V segment lost 6 bases and the J segment 0 bases; nucleotides outside the gene matches: 2. The CDR3 runs to 14 residues.

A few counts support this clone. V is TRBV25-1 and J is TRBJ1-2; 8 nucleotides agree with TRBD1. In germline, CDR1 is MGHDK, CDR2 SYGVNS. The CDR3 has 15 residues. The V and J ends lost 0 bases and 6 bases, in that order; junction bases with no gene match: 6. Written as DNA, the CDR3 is TGTGCCAGCAGTGAATATTGGCCGACAGGGGATGGCTACACCTTC. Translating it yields CASSEYWPTGDGYTF.

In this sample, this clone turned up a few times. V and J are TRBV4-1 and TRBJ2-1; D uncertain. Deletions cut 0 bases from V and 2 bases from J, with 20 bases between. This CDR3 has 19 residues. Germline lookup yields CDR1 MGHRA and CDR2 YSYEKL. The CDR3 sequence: CASSQESLTDRYAYNEQFF. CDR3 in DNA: TGCGCCAGCAGCCAAGAGTCCCTCACCGACCGCTACGCCTACAATGAGCAGTTCTTC.

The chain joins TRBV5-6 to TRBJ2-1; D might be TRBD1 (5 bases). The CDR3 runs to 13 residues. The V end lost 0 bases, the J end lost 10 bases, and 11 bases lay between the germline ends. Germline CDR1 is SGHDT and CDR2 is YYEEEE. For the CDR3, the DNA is TGTGCCAGCAGCTTGGGCAGGGTGAGCGAGCAGTTCTTC. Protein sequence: CASSLGRVSEQFF.

The CDR3 is CASSRDRGSHQPQHF. The CDR3 DNA reads as TGTGCCAGCAGCCGGGACAGGGGATCCCATCAGCCCCAGCATTTT. The V call is TRBV2, the J call TRBJ1-5, with 10 positions matching TRBD1. The germline V gene encodes CDR1 SNHLY and CDR2 FYNNEI. V was pared by 6 bases and J by 5 bases, with 7 bases of the junction left unmatched. This CDR3 has 15 residues.

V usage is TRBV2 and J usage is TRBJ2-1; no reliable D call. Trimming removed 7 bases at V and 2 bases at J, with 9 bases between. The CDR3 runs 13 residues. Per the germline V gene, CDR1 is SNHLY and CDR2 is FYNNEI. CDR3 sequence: CASKPETYNEQFF. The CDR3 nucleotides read TGTGCCAGCAAGCCAGAAACCTACAATGAGCAGTTCTTC.

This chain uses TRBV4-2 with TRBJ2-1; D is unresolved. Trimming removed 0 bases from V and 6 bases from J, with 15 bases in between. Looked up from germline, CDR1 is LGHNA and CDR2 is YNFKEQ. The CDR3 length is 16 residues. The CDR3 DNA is TGTGCCAGCAGCCAAGAGGTTCGGACGTCCAGCAATGAGCAGTTCTTC. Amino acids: CASSQEVRTSSNEQFF.